This TCR beta chain was sequenced for a study of blood T cells in healthy people across ages (dated by TCRdb to the mid-2010s). A note on the overall study: In model experiments, template switching captured roughly one uniquely barcoded TCR beta cDNA molecule for every two T cells. Age-related changes in TCR beta repertoire diversity were measured in the study by deep sequencing normalized with unique cDNA molecular identifiers. Two additional independent replicas of 1 million unique cDNA reads from the same blood draw were analyzed for two donors (one aged 18 to 30 and one aged 80 or older). Four age groups were formed from the donors: young (average roughly 16 years), middle-aged (just under 40), aged (62) and long-lived (approximately 80). Donors of different ages were randomly distributed across sequencing lanes to avoid experimental bias. The paper as a whole reports these results and caveats: Estimates of total diversity based on one million sequenced T cells were considered lower bounds and underestimates. Because profiling used bulk unsorted PBMCs, naive and antigen-experienced compartments could not be compared conclusively. Observed TCR beta diversity correlated strongly with the percentage of naive T cells measured by flow cytometry. Observed TCR beta diversity per million T cells fell roughly linearly with age, and a significant reduction was already apparent by age around 40. Because the CMV infection status of the donors was unknown, age-related changes in expanded clonotypes may potentially have been confounded. Compared with the aged group, the long-lived group had more naive CD4+ T cells, fewer expanded clones and increased TCR diversity, a pattern suggesting age selection.

This clonotype is a singleton in its sample. Its antigen is not yet known. A read error may produce the germline difference seen at one junction end. The library was made by 5' RACE. Sequencing relied on an Illumina HiSeq 2500. A second PCR of 7 to 11 cycles was run with a J-beta primer mix and a sample-barcoded 5' primer. A template-switch 5' adaptor carrying 12 random nucleotides introduced a unique molecular identifier onto each TCR beta cDNA molecule. Each sample yielded at least 2.5 million CDR3-containing paired-end reads. First-strand cDNA synthesis was performed from all RNA using the Mint cDNA synthesis kit, with priming by a TRBC-specific oligonucleotide. Following uracil-DNA glycosylase treatment, a first 18-cycle PCR with universal primers M1SS and BC2_uni_R was performed on all cDNA. The original pipeline was this. For normalization, 1 million high-quality reads, each with a distinct molecular identifier, were randomly selected from each sample. Instead of being binned into consensus sequences, reads with shared molecular identifiers were discarded. MiTCR, run with a Q25 quality threshold and the strictest error-elimination algorithm, handled CDR3 identification, clonotype clustering and error correction. Lower-bound total TCR beta diversity was estimated with a nonparametric unseen species model using Euler transformation. TCRdb took the public reads, trimmed them with fastp at Q25, ran MiXCR for clone calling and kept in-frame beta chains. Rows with one shared CDR3 protein collapse into an entry with the most common genes and DNA. Here the V and J calls rest on TCRdb's processing, not on the authors' analysis. The sample table shows some 880,000 distinct CDR3 sequences, and 30% to 45% are seen once. 10% to 15% of the sample comes from the top ten.

From cysteine to phenylalanine, the CDR3 is 14 amino acids long. Only the CDR3 DNA is retained, 42 bases long and in frame from the first base. The donors were around 39 Caucasian individuals from Russia, aged roughly 6 to 90 years, who were systemically healthy. Ten milliliters of peripheral blood were drawn from each donor into EDTA-treated Vacutainer tubes. PBMCs were isolated by Ficoll-Paque density-gradient centrifugation, with at least 6 million obtained per sample. Total RNA was extracted from PBMCs with Trizol reagent, with at least 6 micrograms obtained per sample. For every donor, an aliquot of PBMCs went through flow cytometry to measure the percentages of naive CD45RAhigh/CD27high T cells.

What was sequenced was blood. The sequence derives from a man younger than 30 in good health. Recombination connected TRBV12-3 or TRBV12-4 to TRBJ1-2; 10 of the junction bases match TRBD1. In nucleotide form, the sequence is TGTGCCAGCAGTTTAGGACAGGGGGCGCGTGGCCACACCTTC. This encodes CASSLGQGARGHTF.